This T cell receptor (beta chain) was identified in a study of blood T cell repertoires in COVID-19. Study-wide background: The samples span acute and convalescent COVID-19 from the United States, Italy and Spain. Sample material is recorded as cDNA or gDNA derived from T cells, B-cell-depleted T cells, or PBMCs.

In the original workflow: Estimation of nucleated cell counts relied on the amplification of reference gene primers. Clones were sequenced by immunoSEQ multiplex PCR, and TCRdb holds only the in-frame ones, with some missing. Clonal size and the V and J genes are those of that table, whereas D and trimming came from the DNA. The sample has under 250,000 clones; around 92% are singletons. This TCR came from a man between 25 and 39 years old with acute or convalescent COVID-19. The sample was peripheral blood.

CDR3 nucleotide sequence: TGTGCCAGCAGTTCAGTAGAGCAGTTCTTC. Translated: CASSSVEQFF. The chain joins TRBV11-2 to TRBJ2-1, with D hard to call. V was clipped by 6 bases and J by 10 bases, with 7 bases between them. The CDR3 is 10 amino acids. Germline CDR1 reads SGHAT; CDR2 reads FQNNGV. Filled out from reference TRBV11-2 and TRBJ2-1, the complete variable domain reads EAGVAQSPRYKIIEKRQSVAFWCNPISGHATLYWYQQILGQGPKLLIQFQNNGVVDDSQLPKDRFSAERLKGVDSTLKIQPAKLEDSAVYLCASSSVEQFFGPGTRLTVL.